This record covers a single TCR beta chain. This specimen belongs to a study of blood T cell repertoires in COVID-19. Study context: T cells, B-cell-depleted T cells, or PBMCs provided the cDNA or gDNA that served as material.

Profiled with immunoSEQ multiplex PCR; TCRdb holds only in-frame clones, not every one. The sample holds about 310,000 clones; 80% to 90% are singletons and the top ten take approximately 9%. V lost 5 bases to trimming and J lost 4 bases; unmatched junction nucleotides: 5. This CDR3 region has 14 residues. Germline-derived CDR1 and CDR2 are LNHDA and SQIVND (reference sequence). The material sequenced was PBMCs or T cells enriched from blood (not recorded which). The V call is TRBV19, the J call TRBJ1-2; 9 bases fit TRBD1. This sequence was found in a woman aged 18-30 years who had recovered from COVID-19. The CDR3 DNA is TGTGCCAGTAGTGACCGGGACAGGGCCTATGGCTACACCTTC. It codes for CASSDRDRAYGYTF. Full variable domain (missing parts from reference TRBV19 and TRBJ1-2): DGGITQSPKYLFRKEGQNVTLSCEQNLNHDAMYWYRQDPGQGLRLIYYSQIVNDFQKGDIAEGYSVSREKKESFPLTVTSAQKNPTAFYLCASSDRDRAYGYTFGSGTRLTVV.